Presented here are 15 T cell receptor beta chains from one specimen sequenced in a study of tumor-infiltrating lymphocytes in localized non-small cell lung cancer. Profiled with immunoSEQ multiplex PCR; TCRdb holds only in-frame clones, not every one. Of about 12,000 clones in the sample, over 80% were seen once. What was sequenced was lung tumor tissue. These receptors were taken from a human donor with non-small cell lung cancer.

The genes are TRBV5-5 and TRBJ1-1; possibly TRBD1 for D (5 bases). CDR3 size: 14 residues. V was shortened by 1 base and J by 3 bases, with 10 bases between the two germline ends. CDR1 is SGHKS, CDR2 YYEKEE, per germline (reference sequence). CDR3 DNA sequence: TGTGCCAGCAGCTTGCTATCCAGGGACACTGAAGCTTTCTTT. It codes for CASSLLSRDTEAFF.

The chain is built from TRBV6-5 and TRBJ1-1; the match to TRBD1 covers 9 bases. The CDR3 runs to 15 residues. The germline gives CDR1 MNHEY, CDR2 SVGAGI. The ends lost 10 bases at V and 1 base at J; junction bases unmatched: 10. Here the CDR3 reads CAISRTGVGNTEAFF. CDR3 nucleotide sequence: TGTGCCATCAGCCGGACAGGGGTAGGGAACACTGAAGCTTTCTTT.

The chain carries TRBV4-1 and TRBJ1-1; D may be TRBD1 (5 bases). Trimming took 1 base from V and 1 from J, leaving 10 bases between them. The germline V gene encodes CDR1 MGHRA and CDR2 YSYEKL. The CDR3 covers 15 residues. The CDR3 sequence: CASSQAIGTNTEAFF. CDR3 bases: TGCGCCAGCAGCCAAGCCATAGGGACGAACACTGAAGCTTTCTTT.

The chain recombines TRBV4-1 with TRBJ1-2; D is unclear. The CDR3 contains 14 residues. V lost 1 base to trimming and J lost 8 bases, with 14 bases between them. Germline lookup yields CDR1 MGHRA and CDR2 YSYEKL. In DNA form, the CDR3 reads TGCGCCAGCAGCCAAGTACAGAGCTCGGCGGGCTACACCTTC. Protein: CASSQVQSSAGYTF.

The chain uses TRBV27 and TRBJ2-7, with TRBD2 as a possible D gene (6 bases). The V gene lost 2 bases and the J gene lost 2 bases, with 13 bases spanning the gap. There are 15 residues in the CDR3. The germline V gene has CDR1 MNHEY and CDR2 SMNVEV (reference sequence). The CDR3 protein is CASSLPGRLAYEQYF. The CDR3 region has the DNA TGTGCCAGCAGTTTACCGGGACGACTAGCCTACGAGCAGTACTTC.

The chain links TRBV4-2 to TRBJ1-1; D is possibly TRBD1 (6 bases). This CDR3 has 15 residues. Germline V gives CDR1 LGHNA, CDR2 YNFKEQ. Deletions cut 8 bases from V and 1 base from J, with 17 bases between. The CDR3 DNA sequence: TGTGCCAGCGAAACAGGGTCAGGCTCGAACACTGAAGCTTTCTTT. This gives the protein CASETGSGSNTEAFF.

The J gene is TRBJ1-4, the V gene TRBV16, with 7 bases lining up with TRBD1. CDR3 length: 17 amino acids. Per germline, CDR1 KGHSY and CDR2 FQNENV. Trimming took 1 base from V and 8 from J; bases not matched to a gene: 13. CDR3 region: CASSQFLIPQGGEKLFF. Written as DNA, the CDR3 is TGTGCCAGCAGCCAATTTCTAATCCCGCAGGGGGGAGAAAAACTGTTTTTT.

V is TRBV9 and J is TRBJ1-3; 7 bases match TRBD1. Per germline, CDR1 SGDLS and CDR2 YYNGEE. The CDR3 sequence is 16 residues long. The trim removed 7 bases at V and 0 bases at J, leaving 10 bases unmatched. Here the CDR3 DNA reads TGTGCCAGCTCTACGGGGCAGGGGGTCTCTGGAAACACCATATATTTT. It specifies CASSTGQGVSGNTIYF.

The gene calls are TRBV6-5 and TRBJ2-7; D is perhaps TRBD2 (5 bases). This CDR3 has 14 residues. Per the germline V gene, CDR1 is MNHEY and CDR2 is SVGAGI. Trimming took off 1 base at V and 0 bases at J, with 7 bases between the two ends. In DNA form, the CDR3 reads TGTGCCAGCAGTTACTATGGGAGCTCCTACGAGCAGTACTTC. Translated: CASSYYGSSYEQYF.

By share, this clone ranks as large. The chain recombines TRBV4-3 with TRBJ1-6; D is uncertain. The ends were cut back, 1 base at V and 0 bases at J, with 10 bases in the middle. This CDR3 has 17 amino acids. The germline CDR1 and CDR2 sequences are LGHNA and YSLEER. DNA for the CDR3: TGCGCCAGCAGCCAAGGGACGCTAAGCTCCTATAATTCACCCCTCCACTTT. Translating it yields CASSQGTLSSYNSPLHF.

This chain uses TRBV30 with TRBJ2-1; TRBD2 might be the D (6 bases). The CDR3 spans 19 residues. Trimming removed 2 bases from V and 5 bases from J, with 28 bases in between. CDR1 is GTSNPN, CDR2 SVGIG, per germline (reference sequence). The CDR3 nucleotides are TGTGCCTGGAGTATTGAGTGGGGCGGGACCTCAAAAAACGACAATGAGCAGTTCTTC. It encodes CAWSIEWGGTSKNDNEQFF.

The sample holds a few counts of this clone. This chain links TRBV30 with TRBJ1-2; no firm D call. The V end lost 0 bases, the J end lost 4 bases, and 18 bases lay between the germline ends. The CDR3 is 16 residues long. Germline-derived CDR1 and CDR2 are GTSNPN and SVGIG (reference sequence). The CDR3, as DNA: TGTGCCTGGAGTGTAGGTCGGGGAGGAAAGGGCTATGGCTACACCTTC. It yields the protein CAWSVGRGGKGYGYTF. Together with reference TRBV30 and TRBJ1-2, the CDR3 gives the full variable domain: SQTIHQWPATLVQPVGSPLSLECTVEGTSNPNLYWYRQAAGRGLQLLFYSVGIGQISSEVPQNLSASRPQDRQFILSSKKLLLSDSGFYLCAWSVGRGGKGYGYTFGSGTRLTVV.

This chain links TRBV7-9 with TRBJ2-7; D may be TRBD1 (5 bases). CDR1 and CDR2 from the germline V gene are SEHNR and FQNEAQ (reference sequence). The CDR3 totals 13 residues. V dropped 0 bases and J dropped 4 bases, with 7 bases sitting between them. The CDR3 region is CASSLAGVYEQYF. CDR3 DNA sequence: TGTGCCAGCAGCTTAGCAGGGGTGTACGAGCAGTACTTC.

The CDR3 loop is CASSPTGSHSGNTIYF. CDR3 sequence (DNA): TGTGCCAGCTCACCGACAGGTTCTCACTCTGGAAACACCATATATTTT. The rearrangement uses TRBV18 and TRBJ1-3, with D maybe TRBD1 (6 bases). Germline V CDR1 and CDR2: KGHSH, LQKENI. V dropped 3 bases and J dropped 0 bases, with 12 bases sitting between them. CDR3 length equals 16 residues.

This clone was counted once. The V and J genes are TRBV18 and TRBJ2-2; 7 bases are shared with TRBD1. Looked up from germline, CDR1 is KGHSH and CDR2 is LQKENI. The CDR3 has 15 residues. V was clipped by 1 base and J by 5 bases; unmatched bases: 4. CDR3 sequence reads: CASSPQGALTGELFF. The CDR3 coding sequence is TGTGCCAGCTCACCACAGGGGGCGTTGACCGGGGAGCTGTTTTTT.